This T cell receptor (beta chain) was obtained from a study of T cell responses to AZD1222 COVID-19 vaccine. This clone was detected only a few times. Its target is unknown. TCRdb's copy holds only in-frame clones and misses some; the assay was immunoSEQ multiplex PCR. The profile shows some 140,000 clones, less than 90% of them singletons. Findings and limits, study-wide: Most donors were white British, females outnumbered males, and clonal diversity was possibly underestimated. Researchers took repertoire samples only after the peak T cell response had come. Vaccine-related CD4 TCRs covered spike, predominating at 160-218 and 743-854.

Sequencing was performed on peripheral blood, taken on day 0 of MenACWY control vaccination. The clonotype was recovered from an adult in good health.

The CDR3 loop is CASSPRTSGTGGELFF. The DNA for the CDR3 is TGTGCCAGCAGCCCCCGGACTAGCGGGACGGGCGGGGAGCTGTTTTTT. This chain links TRBV7-3 with TRBJ2-2; TRBD2 matches 12 bases. The CDR3 is made up of 16 amino acids. Germline trimming cut 5 bases from V and 7 bases from J; bases unmatched to any gene: 8. Germline CDR1 and CDR2: SGHTA and FQGTGA.